The clone carrying this T cell receptor beta chain appeared a few times. What it binds is unknown. TCRdb independently ran MiXCR on the 5' RACE reads; one entry per CDR3 protein. The sample consists of approximately 690,000 distinct CDR3 sequences, over 5% of them appearing once. The sample is drawn from a study of identical twins. Each donor (without exception) was a healthy Caucasian. Study-wide results and limits: The models gave estimates that fell short of the out-of-frame TCR alpha sharing seen in monozygotic twins. Not following the same donors, the study drew its conclusions from cross-sectional statistical analysis. Among beta out-of-frame sequences, excess sharing between twins appeared weaker.

The germline gives CDR1 SGHRS, CDR2 YFSETQ. The CDR3 extends over 14 amino acids. Trimming removed 0 bases at V and 8 bases at J, with 13 bases between. Material for sequencing was naive T cells sorted from blood. The sequence came from a man between 18 and 29 years old in good health. The rearrangement uses TRBV5-1 and TRBJ2-3, with D unclear. CDR3 residues: CASSLGRSLITQYF. CDR3 coding DNA: TGCGCCAGCAGCTTGGGACGCTCCTTAATTACGCAGTATTTT.